This passage covers 27 T cell receptor beta chains from one sample sequenced in a study of T cell responses to AZD1222 COVID-19 vaccine. Only in-frame clones appear in the TCRdb table, and some are missing; sequencing was by immunoSEQ multiplex PCR. This table has around 95,000 clones, 88% appearing once. The specimen comprised peripheral blood, sampled on day 0 of AZD1222 vaccination. The receptors originated from an adult in good health.

V and J are TRBV5-1 and TRBJ2-3; no reliable D call. V lost 0 bases to trimming and J lost 6 bases, with 14 bases between them. This CDR3 region has 15 residues. Per the germline V gene, CDR1 is SGHRS and CDR2 is YFSETQ. CDR3 DNA sequence: TGCGCCAGCAGCTTGGCCGAGAACGTCAGGGATACGCAGTATTTT. It yields the protein CASSLAENVRDTQYF.

The CDR3 loop reads CASSYPSGIRPYEAFF. In nucleotides, the CDR3 is TGTGCCAGCAGTTACCCTTCCGGGATCCGACCGTATGAAGCTTTCTTT. The gene calls are TRBV6-2 or TRBV6-3 and TRBJ1-1; D is unresolved. Between the trimmed V and J ends, which lost 2 bases and 7 bases, there was a span of 20 bases. Germline V CDR1 and CDR2: MNHEY, SVGEGT. This CDR3 region has 16 residues.

This chain joins TRBV10-3 and TRBJ2-3, with 7 bases aligning to TRBD2. Germline V gene data show CDR1 as ENHRY and CDR2 as SYGVKD. This CDR3 is built from 14 residues. V was clipped by 11 bases and J by 2 bases; unmatched bases: 10. The CDR3 loop is CALSASGDTDTQYF. In DNA, the CDR3 is TGTGCCCTTTCGGCTAGCGGCGACACAGATACGCAGTATTTT.

This rearrangement joins TRBV3-1 (or the pseudogene TRBV3-2) to TRBJ2-7, with D perhaps being TRBD1 or TRBD2 (5 bases each). CDR1 LGHDT and CDR2 YNNKEL come from the germline V gene (reference sequence). Trimming took off 1 base at V and 6 bases at J, with 13 bases between the two ends. CDR3 length: 14 amino acids. This CDR3 is CASSQGPPGTEQYF. The CDR3 DNA sequence: TGTGCCAGCAGCCAAGGACCCCCGGGGACCGAGCAGTACTTC.

This clone was seen a single time. The rearrangement joins TRBV7-2 to TRBJ2-7, with TRBD2 matching over 9 bases. The CDR3 loop spans 15 amino acids. Germline CDR1 and CDR2: SGHTA and FQGNSA. V lost 2 bases and J lost 3; bases outside the gene matches: 5. Here the CDR3 DNA reads TGTGCCAGCAGCTTATCTAGCGGGACTTTCTACGAGCAGTACTTC. This gives the protein CASSLSSGTFYEQYF.

V is TRBV6-2 or TRBV6-3 and J is TRBJ1-5; TRBD1 aligns across 10 bases. Germline V gives CDR1 MNHEY, CDR2 SVGEGT. The CDR3 runs 16 residues. The V segment lost 5 bases and the J segment 2 bases; nucleotides outside the gene matches: 6. CDR3 protein: CASSPTGGVGNQPQHF. In DNA form, the CDR3 reads TGTGCCAGCAGTCCGACAGGGGGCGTCGGCAATCAGCCCCAGCATTTT.

The rearrangement joins TRBV3-1 (or the pseudogene TRBV3-2) to TRBJ1-5; D remains unclear. The length of the CDR3 is 14 residues. Trimming removed 3 bases at V and 4 bases at J, with 10 bases between. Germline assignment: CDR1 LGHDT and CDR2 YNNKEL (reference sequence). CDR3 in amino acids: CASSQRPPNQPQHF. CDR3 nucleotide sequence: TGTGCCAGCAGCCAGAGGCCCCCGAATCAGCCCCAGCATTTT.

The chain combines TRBV4-1 with TRBJ2-1, with TRBD2 matching 11 bases. Trimming removed 0 bases from V and 9 bases from J; junction bases left unmatched: 10. CDR3 length: 17 residues. Germline CDR1 and CDR2: MGHRA and YSYEKL. The CDR3 region has the DNA TGCGCCAGCAGCCAAGATCTTTCTAGCGGGAGGTTTGGTGAGCAGTTCTTC. It yields the protein CASSQDLSSGRFGEQFF.

The chain is built from TRBV2 and TRBJ2-7; TRBD1 aligns across 7 bases. The ends lost 6 bases at V and 4 bases at J; junction bases unmatched: 12. This CDR3 has 15 residues. Per the germline V gene, CDR1 is SNHLY and CDR2 is FYNNEI. The CDR3 reads CASRMTGWVWYEQYF. CDR3 coding DNA: TGTGCCAGCAGAATGACAGGGTGGGTTTGGTACGAGCAGTACTTC.

The chain links TRBV7-9 to TRBJ2-1; D gene unclear. The germline CDR1 and CDR2 sequences are SEHNR and FQNEAQ (reference sequence). Between the trimmed V and J ends, which lost 5 bases and 6 bases, there was a span of 8 bases. This CDR3 has 12 residues. CDR3 sequence reads: CASSGHVNEQFF. The CDR3 bases are TGTGCCAGCAGCGGCCATGTCAATGAGCAGTTCTTC.

This CDR3 is CALDSIYEQYF. The CDR3 DNA is TGTGCCTTGGACAGTATCTACGAGCAGTACTTC. The V call is TRBV30, the J call TRBJ2-7; TRBD1 is a possible D gene (6 bases). The CDR3 is 11 residues long. CDR1 GTSNPN and CDR2 SVGIG come from the germline V gene (reference sequence). V lost 7 bases, J lost 3 bases, and 10 bases lay in between.

The chain uses TRBV11-3 and TRBJ2-1; 7 nucleotides match TRBD1. This CDR3 region has 12 residues. V lost 1 base and J lost 12; bases outside the gene matches: 3. CDR1 is SGHNT, CDR2 YENEEA, per germline. CDR3 residues: CASSLGRDRQFF. The DNA for the CDR3 is TGTGCCAGCAGCTTAGGCCGGGACAGGCAGTTCTTC.

This rearrangement joins TRBV28 to TRBJ1-1; weak D call: TRBD1 (6 bases). The CDR3 consists of 15 residues. V was trimmed by 6 bases and J by 4 bases, leaving 18 bases between them. The germline gives CDR1 MDHEN, CDR2 SYDVKM. This CDR3 reads CASSNTATGITEAFF. As DNA, the CDR3 is TGTGCCAGCAGCAATACAGCAACAGGGATCACTGAAGCTTTCTTT.

The gene calls are TRBV2 and TRBJ2-1; weak D call: TRBD2 (6 bases). The CDR3 runs to 15 residues. CDR1 is SNHLY, CDR2 FYNNEI, per germline. V shed 4 bases and J shed 0 bases, with 10 bases lying between them. CDR3 loop: CASSVEGLSYNEQFF. CDR3 sequence (DNA): TGTGCCAGCAGTGTGGAGGGACTCTCCTACAATGAGCAGTTCTTC.

V is TRBV7-3 and J is TRBJ1-6, with D perhaps matching TRBD1 (5 bases). Germline CDR1 is SGHTA and CDR2 is FQGTGA. CDR3 length: 14 amino acids. The V end was cut by 3 bases, the J end by 7 bases, with 10 bases between. This CDR3 is CASSFGGGNSPLHF. CDR3 nucleotide sequence: TGTGCCAGCAGCTTCGGGGGAGGAAATTCACCCCTCCACTTT.

This chain uses TRBV7-8 with TRBJ2-5; TRBD2 matches at 13 bases. The germline CDR1 and CDR2 sequences are SGHVS and FQNEAQ. The trim removed 1 base at V and 5 bases at J, leaving 1 base unmatched. The CDR3 loop spans 15 amino acids. CDR3 sequence (DNA): TGTGCCAGCAGCTTAGGGACTAGCGGGAGTGAGACCCAGTACTTC. This sequence encodes CASSLGTSGSETQYF.

V gene TRBV11-2 combines with J gene TRBJ1-3, with 7 positions matching TRBD1. The germline gives CDR1 SGHAT, CDR2 FQNNGV. V shed 6 bases and J 0 bases; nucleotides not matched to a gene: 5. The CDR3 is 15 amino acids. CDR3 sequence: CASRSDRSSGNTIYF. For the CDR3, the DNA is TGTGCCAGCAGATCGGACAGGTCCTCTGGAAACACCATATATTTT.

The rearrangement links TRBV6-2 or TRBV6-3 to TRBJ2-5, with TRBD2 identical over 9 bases. V shed 4 bases and J 5 bases; nucleotides not matched to a gene: 8. Germline V lookup: CDR1 MNHEY, CDR2 SVGEGT. This CDR3 is 15 amino acids long. Here the CDR3 reads CASSFTSGLIETQYF. The CDR3 DNA reads as TGTGCCAGCAGTTTCACTAGCGGGTTGATTGAGACCCAGTACTTC.

This sequence joins TRBV29-1 and TRBJ2-1, with D maybe TRBD2 (5 bases). There are 12 residues in the CDR3. The V gene lost 6 bases and the J gene lost 4 bases, with 10 bases spanning the gap. Germline V gives CDR1 SQVTM, CDR2 ANQGSEA. CDR3 protein: CSVRGEYNEQFF. Here the CDR3 DNA reads TGCAGCGTCCGGGGTGAATACAATGAGCAGTTCTTC.

The chain uses TRBV10-3 and TRBJ2-7; 7 positions match TRBD2. The trim removed 6 bases at V and 4 bases at J, leaving 3 bases unmatched. The CDR3 length is 12 residues. Germline loops: CDR1 ENHRY, CDR2 SYGVKD. The DNA for the CDR3 is TGTGCCATCAGCCGGACTAGTTACGAGCAGTACTTC. Its protein is CAISRTSYEQYF.

This rearrangement joins TRBV10-3 to TRBJ1-1; tentatively, D is TRBD1 (5 bases). Germline values: CDR1 ENHRY, CDR2 SYGVKD. This CDR3 is built from 13 residues. V was cut by 7 bases and J by 5 bases, with 14 bases left in between. The DNA of the CDR3 is TGTGCCATCACCTTGACAGCAGCTACTGAAGCTTTCTTT. This sequence encodes CAITLTAATEAFF.

The rearrangement links TRBV10-3 to TRBJ2-3, with TRBD2 matching over 7 bases. With 6 bases clipped from V and 2 bases from J, the junction kept 5 bases outside the gene matches. The CDR3 sequence is 14 residues long. In germline, CDR1 is ENHRY, CDR2 SYGVKD. The CDR3 bases are TGTGCCATCAGCTCCGGGACTAACACAGATACGCAGTATTTT. Its translation is CAISSGTNTDTQYF.

This clone is labeled as medium-sized. The rearrangement joins TRBV7-9 to TRBJ2-5; possibly TRBD2 for D (7 bases). Germline CDR1 is SEHNR and CDR2 is FQNEAQ (reference sequence). With 8 bases removed from V and 5 bases from J, the gap between germline ends came to 15 bases. This CDR3 has 13 amino acids. CDR3 DNA sequence: TGTGCCAGCGGGGAGGGGGGATTGGAGACCCAGTACTTC. Residues: CASGEGGLETQYF.

The chain combines TRBV28 with TRBJ2-1; possible D gene TRBD2, 7 bases. There are 24 residues in the CDR3. Germline V gives CDR1 MDHEN, CDR2 SYDVKM. The V and J ends lost 5 bases and 1 base respectively, with 39 bases between them. DNA for the CDR3: TGTGCCAGCAGTCCGTACAGGGTGTATAGCGAGCCGGGACTACCCCCCTTATCCTACAATGAGCAGTTCTTC. It encodes CASSPYRVYSEPGLPPLSYNEQFF.

This clone was observed a few times. The genes are TRBV3-1 (or the pseudogene TRBV3-2) and TRBJ1-6, with 9 bases matching TRBD1. The CDR3 extends over 17 amino acids. In germline, CDR1 is LGHDT, CDR2 YNNKEL (reference sequence). V dropped 3 bases and J dropped 10; count of bases not matched to a gene: 13. CDR3 sequence: CASSQDSRGQGNSPLHF. CDR3 coding DNA: TGTGCCAGCAGCCAGGATAGCCGGGGACAGGGAAACTCACCCCTCCACTTT.

V is TRBV5-1 and J is TRBJ1-6; 10 bases map to TRBD1. The CDR3 is 15 residues long. From germline, CDR1 is SGHRS and CDR2 YFSETQ. V lost 0 bases to trimming and J lost 7 bases; unmatched junction nucleotides: 1. For the CDR3, the DNA is TGCGCCAGCAGCTTGGGGGGACAGGGGAATTCACCCCTCCACTTT. Its protein is CASSLGGQGNSPLHF. The whole variable domain, filled in from reference TRBV5-1 and TRBJ1-6, reads KAGVTQTPRYLIKTRGQQVTLSCSPISGHRSVSWYQQTPGQGLQFLFEYFSETQRNKGNFPGRFSGRQFSNSRSEMNVSTLELGDSALYLCASSLGGQGNSPLHFGNGTRLTVT.

This clone was seen a single time. The genes are TRBV29-1 and TRBJ2-1; possibly TRBD2 for D (6 bases). The CDR3 spans 12 residues. Germline CDR1 is SQVTM and CDR2 is ANQGSEA. Trimming shortened V by 4 bases and J by 3 bases, and 7 bases separated the two germline ends. Written as DNA, the CDR3 is TGCAGCGTTGGGGGACTCTACAATGAGCAGTTCTTC. As protein: CSVGGLYNEQFF.